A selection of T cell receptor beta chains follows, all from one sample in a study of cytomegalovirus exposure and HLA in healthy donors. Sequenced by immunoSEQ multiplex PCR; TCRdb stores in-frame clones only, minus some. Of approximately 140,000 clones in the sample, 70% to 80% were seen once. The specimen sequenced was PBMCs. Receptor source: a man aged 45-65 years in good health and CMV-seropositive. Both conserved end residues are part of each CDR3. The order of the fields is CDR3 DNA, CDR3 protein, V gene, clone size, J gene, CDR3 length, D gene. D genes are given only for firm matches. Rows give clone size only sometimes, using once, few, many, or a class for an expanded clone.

DNA: TGTGCCAGCAGCTTGAGCGGGAACTCCTACGAGCAGTACTTC
CDR3: CASSLSGNSYEQYF
V: TRBV11-3
size: NA
J: TRBJ2-7
length: 14
D: TRBD2

DNA: TGTGCCAAGGGAGACTACAATGAGCAGTTCTTC
CDR3: CAKGDYNEQFF
V: TRBV11-2
size: once
J: TRBJ2-1
length: 11
D: NA

DNA: TGTGCCAGCAGCTTAGCCCCGGGACAGGGTAATGAGCAGTTCTTC
CDR3: CASSLAPGQGNEQFF
V: TRBV11-3
size: NA
J: TRBJ2-1
length: 15
D: TRBD1

DNA: TGTGCCAGCAGCAACCGGGACAGGGGGCGGGGGCCCCAGCATTTT
CDR3: CASSNRDRGRGPQHF
V: TRBV13
size: NA
J: TRBJ1-5
length: 15
D: TRBD1

DNA: TGTGCCAGCAGCACCCCTAGCGGGAGGGTTTACGAGCAGTACTTC
CDR3: CASSTPSGRVYEQYF
V: TRBV28
size: NA
J: TRBJ2-7
length: 15
D: TRBD2

DNA: TGTGCCAGCAGCTTATCAGTTAACACTGAAGCTTTCTTT
CDR3: CASSLSVNTEAFF
V: TRBV5-8
size: NA
J: TRBJ1-1
length: 13
D: NA

DNA: TGTGCCTGGACCCAAACCAGGGACAGGGACATTGAAGCTTTCTTT
CDR3: CAWTQTRDRDIEAFF
V: TRBV30
size: NA
J: TRBJ1-1
length: 15
D: TRBD1

DNA: TGTGCCAGCAGCTTAGTACGTCTGTTCGGGGAGACCCAGTACTTC
CDR3: CASSLVRLFGETQYF
V: TRBV11-2
size: NA
J: TRBJ2-5
length: 15
D: NA

DNA: TGCAGCGTTGTCACCCAGCGGGAGTACAATGAGCAGTTCTTC
CDR3: CSVVTQREYNEQFF
V: TRBV29-1
size: NA
J: TRBJ2-1
length: 14
D: TRBD2

DNA: TGTGCCAGGGGGGGGAGCGTTAGCACAGATACGCAGTATTTT
CDR3: CARGGSVSTDTQYF
V: TRBV10-3
size: NA
J: TRBJ2-3
length: 14
D: TRBD2

DNA: TGCGCCAGCAGCTTGGCGGGAGTGGGCGAGCAGTACTTC
CDR3: CASSLAGVGEQYF
V: TRBV5-1
size: NA
J: TRBJ2-7
length: 13
D: NA

DNA: TGTGCCAGCAGTTTCCAGGACGAGCAGTACTTC
CDR3: CASSFQDEQYF
V: TRBV28
size: NA
J: TRBJ2-7
length: 11
D: NA

DNA: TGTGCCATCAGCTCGACAGGGTACACAGATACGCAGTATTTT
CDR3: CAISSTGYTDTQYF
V: TRBV10-3
size: NA
J: TRBJ2-3
length: 14
D: TRBD1

DNA: TGTGCCAGCAGTCGACAGAACTATGGCTACACCTTC
CDR3: CASSRQNYGYTF
V: TRBV25-1
size: NA
J: TRBJ1-2
length: 12
D: NA

DNA: TGTGCCAGTACCCGGGACAGGGTGCCCACAGATACGCAGTATTTT
CDR3: CASTRDRVPTDTQYF
V: TRBV19
size: NA
J: TRBJ2-3
length: 15
D: TRBD1

DNA: TGCGCCAGCAGCCAAGGACTAGCGGTCAGCACAGATACGCAGTATTTT
CDR3: CASSQGLAVSTDTQYF
V: TRBV4-1
size: NA
J: TRBJ2-3
length: 16
D: TRBD2

DNA: TGTGCCAGCTCGGCGGCAGTAGATACCTACGAGCAGTACTTC
CDR3: CASSAAVDTYEQYF
V: TRBV18
size: NA
J: TRBJ2-7
length: 14
D: NA

DNA: TGTGCCAGCAGCTTAGTATTAGGGGATGGCTACACCTTC
CDR3: CASSLVLGDGYTF
V: TRBV7-9
size: NA
J: TRBJ1-2
length: 13
D: NA

DNA: TGTGCCAGCAGCTTGACGGGAGATGATTCACCCCTCCACTTT
CDR3: CASSLTGDDSPLHF
V: TRBV5-6
size: NA
J: TRBJ1-6
length: 14
D: NA

DNA: TGTGCCAGCAGCTCCGGTGGGGGGGACGATCCAGATACGCAGTATTTT
CDR3: CASSSGGGDDPDTQYF
V: TRBV28
size: few
J: TRBJ2-3
length: 16
D: TRBD2

DNA: TGTGCCAGCAGCCGGGTCTACCCCGGCTACGAGCAGTACTTC
CDR3: CASSRVYPGYEQYF
V: TRBV28
size: NA
J: TRBJ2-7
length: 14
D: NA

DNA: TGTGCCATCAGTGAGTGGGGGGTCTACAATGAGCAGTTCTTC
CDR3: CAISEWGVYNEQFF
V: TRBV10-3
size: NA
J: TRBJ2-1
length: 14
D: NA

DNA: TGTGCCATCAGCCTAGCGGGCGGTACTGAGCAGTTCTTC
CDR3: CAISLAGGTEQFF
V: TRBV10-3
size: NA
J: TRBJ2-1
length: 13
D: TRBD2

DNA: TGTGCCAGCAGCGGACGGAGAACCCTGGGTGGGGGAGGGGTTTGGTACGAGCAGTACTTC
CDR3: CASSGRRTLGGGGVWYEQYF
V: TRBV9
size: NA
J: TRBJ2-7
length: 20
D: TRBD2

DNA: TGTGCCAGCAGCTGGGACAGGGTAACCGAAAAACTGTTTTTT
CDR3: CASSWDRVTEKLFF
V: TRBV28
size: NA
J: TRBJ1-4
length: 14
D: TRBD1

DNA: TGTGCCACCAGCAGAGATCGATCGGGGTATCGTACAGATACGCAGTATTTT
CDR3: CATSRDRSGYRTDTQYF
V: TRBV15
size: NA
J: TRBJ2-3
length: 17
D: NA

DNA: TGTGCCAGCAGCGGTCGGAGAGGCACTGAAGCTTTCTTT
CDR3: CASSGRRGTEAFF
V: TRBV27
size: NA
J: TRBJ1-1
length: 13
D: NA

DNA: TGCGCCAGCACAAAAGGACTAGCGGATTACAATGAGCAGTTCTTC
CDR3: CASTKGLADYNEQFF
V: TRBV10-1
size: NA
J: TRBJ2-1
length: 15
D: TRBD2

DNA: TGTGCCAGTAGTATATCAGGGGTGGGTAGTTCACCCCTCCACTTT
CDR3: CASSISGVGSSPLHF
V: TRBV19
size: NA
J: TRBJ1-6
length: 15
D: NA